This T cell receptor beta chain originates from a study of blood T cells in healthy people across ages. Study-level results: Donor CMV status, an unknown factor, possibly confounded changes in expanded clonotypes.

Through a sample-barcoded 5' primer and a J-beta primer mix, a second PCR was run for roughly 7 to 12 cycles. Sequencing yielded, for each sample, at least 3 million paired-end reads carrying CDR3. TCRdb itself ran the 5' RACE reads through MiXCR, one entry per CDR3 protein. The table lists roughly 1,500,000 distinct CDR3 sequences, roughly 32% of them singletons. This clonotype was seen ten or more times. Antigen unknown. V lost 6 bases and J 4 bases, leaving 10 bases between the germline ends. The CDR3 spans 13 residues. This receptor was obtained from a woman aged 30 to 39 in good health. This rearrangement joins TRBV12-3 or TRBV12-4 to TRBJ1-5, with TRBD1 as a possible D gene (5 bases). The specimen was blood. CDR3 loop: CASRPGGNQPQHF. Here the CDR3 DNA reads TGTGCCAGCAGACCCGGGGGGAATCAGCCCCAGCATTTT.